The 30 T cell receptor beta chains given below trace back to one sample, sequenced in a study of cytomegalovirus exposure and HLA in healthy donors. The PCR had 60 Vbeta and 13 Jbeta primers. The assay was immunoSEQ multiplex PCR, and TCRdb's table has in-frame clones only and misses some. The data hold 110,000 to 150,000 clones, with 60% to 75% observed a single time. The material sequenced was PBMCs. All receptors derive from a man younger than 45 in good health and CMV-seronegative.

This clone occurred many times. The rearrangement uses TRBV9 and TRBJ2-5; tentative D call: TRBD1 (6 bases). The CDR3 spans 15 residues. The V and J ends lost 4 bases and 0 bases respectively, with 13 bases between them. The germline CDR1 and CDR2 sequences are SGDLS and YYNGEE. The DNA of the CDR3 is TGTGCCAGCAGCCCTGGACAGCAGTACCAAGAGACCCAGTACTTC. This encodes CASSPGQQYQETQYF. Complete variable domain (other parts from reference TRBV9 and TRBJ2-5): DSGVTQTPKHLITATGQRVTLRCSPRSGDLSVYWYQQSLDQGLQFLIQYYNGEERAKGNILERFSAQQFPDLHSELNLSSLELGDSALYFCASSPGQQYQETQYFGPGTRLLVL.

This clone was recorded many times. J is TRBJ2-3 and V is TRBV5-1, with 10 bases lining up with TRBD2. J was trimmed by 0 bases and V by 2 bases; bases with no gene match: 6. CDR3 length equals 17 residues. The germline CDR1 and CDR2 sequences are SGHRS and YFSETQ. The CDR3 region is CASSFSTSGSSTDTQYF. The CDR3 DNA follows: TGCGCCAGCAGCTTCTCGACTAGCGGGTCTAGCACAGATACGCAGTATTTT.

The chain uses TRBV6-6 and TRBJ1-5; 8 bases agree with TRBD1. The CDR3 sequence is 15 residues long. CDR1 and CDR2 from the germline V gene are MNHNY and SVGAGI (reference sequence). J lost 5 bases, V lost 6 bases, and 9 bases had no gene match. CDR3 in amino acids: CASREKGQGYQPQHF. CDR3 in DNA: TGTGCCAGCAGGGAAAAAGGACAGGGTTATCAGCCCCAGCATTTT.

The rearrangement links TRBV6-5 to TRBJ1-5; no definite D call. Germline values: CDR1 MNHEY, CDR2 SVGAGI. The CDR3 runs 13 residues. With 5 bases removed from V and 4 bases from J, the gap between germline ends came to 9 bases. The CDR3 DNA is TGTGCCAGCAGTGGCGGAGAAAATCAGCCCCAGCATTTT. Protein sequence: CASSGGENQPQHF.

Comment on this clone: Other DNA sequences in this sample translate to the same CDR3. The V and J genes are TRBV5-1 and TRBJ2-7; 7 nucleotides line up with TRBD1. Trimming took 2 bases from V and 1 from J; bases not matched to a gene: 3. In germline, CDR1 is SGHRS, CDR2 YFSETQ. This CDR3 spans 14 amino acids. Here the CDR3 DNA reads TGCGCCAGCAGCTTAAGACAGGGTTCCTACGAGCAGTACTTC. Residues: CASSLRQGSYEQYF.

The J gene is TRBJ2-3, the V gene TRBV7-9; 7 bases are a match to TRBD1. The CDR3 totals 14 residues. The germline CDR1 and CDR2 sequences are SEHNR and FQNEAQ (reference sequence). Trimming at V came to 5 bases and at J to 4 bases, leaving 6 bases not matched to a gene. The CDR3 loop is CASSLSGQADTQYF. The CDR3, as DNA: TGTGCCAGCAGCCTCTCCGGACAGGCAGATACGCAGTATTTT.

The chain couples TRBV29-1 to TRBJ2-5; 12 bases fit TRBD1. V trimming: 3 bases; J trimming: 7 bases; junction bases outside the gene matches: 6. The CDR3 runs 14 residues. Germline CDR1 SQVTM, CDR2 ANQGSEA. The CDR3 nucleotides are TGCAGCGTTGACCGGGACAGGGGGCCCTCGACCCAGTACTTC. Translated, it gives CSVDRDRGPSTQYF.

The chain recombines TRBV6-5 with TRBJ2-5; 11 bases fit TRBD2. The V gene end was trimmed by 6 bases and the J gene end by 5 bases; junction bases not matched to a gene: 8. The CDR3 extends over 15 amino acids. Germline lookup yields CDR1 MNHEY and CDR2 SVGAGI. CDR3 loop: CASRTQLAGVETQYF. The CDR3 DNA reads TGTGCCAGCAGGACTCAACTAGCGGGAGTGGAGACCCAGTACTTC.

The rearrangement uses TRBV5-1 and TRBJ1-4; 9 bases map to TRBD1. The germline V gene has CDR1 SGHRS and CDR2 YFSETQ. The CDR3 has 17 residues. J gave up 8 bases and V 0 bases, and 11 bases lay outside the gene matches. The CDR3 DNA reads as TGCGCCAGCAGCTTGGTGGGTACGGGACAGGGATTCGAAAAACTGTTTTTT. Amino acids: CASSLVGTGQGFEKLFF.

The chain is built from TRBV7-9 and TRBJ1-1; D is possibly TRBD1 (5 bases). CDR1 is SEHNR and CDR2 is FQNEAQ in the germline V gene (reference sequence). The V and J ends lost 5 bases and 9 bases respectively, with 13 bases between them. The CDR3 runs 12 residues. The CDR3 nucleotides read TGTGCCAGCAGCCCCCCCTCAGGGCAAGCTTTCTTT. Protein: CASSPPSGQAFF.

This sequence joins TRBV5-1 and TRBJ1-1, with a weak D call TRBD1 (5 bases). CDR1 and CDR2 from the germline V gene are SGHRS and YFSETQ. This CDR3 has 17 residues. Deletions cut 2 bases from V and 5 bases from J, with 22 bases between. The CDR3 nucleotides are TGCGCCAGCAGCTTCAACGCTCCAGGGAGGGGACGGACTGAAGCTTTCTTT. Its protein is CASSFNAPGRGRTEAFF.

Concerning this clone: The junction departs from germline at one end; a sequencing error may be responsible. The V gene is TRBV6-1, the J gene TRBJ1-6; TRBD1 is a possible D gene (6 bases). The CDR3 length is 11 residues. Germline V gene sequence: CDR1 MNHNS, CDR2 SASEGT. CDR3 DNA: TGTGCCAGCAGTTACCCGGGACATACCCTCTTT. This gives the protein CASSYPGHTLF.

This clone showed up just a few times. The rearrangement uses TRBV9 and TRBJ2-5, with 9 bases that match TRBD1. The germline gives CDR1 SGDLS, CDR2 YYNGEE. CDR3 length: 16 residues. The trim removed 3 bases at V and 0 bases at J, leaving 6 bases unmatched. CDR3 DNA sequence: TGTGCCAGCAGCGAAGGACAGGGGCTCGACCAAGAGACCCAGTACTTC. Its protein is CASSEGQGLDQETQYF. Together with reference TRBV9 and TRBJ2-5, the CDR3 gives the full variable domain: DSGVTQTPKHLITATGQRVTLRCSPRSGDLSVYWYQQSLDQGLQFLIQYYNGEERAKGNILERFSAQQFPDLHSELNLSSLELGDSALYFCASSEGQGLDQETQYFGPGTRLLVL.

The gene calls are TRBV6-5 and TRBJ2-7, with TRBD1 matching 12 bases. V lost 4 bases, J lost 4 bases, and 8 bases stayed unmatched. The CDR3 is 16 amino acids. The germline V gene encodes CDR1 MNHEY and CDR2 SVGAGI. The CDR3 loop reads CASSLGQGALRYEQYF. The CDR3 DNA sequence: TGTGCCAGCAGTTTGGGACAGGGGGCATTAAGGTACGAGCAGTACTTC.

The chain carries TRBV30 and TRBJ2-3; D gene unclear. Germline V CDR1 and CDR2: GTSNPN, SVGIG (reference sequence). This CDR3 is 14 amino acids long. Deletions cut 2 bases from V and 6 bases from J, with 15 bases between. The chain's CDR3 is CAWSTAGVYDTQYF. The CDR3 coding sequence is TGTGCCTGGAGTACCGCCGGTGTCTACGATACGCAGTATTTT.

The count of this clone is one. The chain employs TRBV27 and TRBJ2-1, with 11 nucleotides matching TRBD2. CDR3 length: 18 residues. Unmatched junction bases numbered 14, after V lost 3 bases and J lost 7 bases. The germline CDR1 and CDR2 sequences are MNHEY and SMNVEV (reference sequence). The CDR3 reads CASSFTPPLAGGRNEQFF. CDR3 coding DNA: TGTGCCAGCAGTTTCACCCCGCCTCTAGCGGGGGGTCGTAATGAGCAGTTCTTC.

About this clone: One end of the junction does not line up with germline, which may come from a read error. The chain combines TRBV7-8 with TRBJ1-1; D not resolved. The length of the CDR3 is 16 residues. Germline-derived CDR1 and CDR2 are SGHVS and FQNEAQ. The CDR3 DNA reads TGTGCCAGCAGCTTAGAAGGTTACGGGAGGAACGCTGAAGCTTTCTTT. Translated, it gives CASSLEGYGRNAEAFF.

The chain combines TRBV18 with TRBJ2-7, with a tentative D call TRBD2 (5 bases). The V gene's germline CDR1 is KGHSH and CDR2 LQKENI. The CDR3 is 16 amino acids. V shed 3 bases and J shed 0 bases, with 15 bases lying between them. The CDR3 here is CASSPAQPGYSYEQYF. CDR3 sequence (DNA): TGTGCCAGCTCACCGGCCCAGCCGGGGTACTCCTACGAGCAGTACTTC.

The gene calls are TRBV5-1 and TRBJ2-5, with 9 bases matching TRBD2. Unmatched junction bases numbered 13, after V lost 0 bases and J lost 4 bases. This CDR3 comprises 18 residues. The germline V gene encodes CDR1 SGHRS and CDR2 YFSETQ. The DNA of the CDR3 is TGCGCCAGCAGCTTGGCCGAAGCGGGGGGCACCCCGTCAGAGACCCAGTACTTC. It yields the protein CASSLAEAGGTPSETQYF.

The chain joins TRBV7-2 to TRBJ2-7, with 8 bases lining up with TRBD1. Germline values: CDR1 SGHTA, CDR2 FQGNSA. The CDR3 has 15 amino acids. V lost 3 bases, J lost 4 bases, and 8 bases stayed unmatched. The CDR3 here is CASSFDRGKWYEQYF. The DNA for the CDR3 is TGTGCCAGCAGCTTCGACAGGGGAAAATGGTACGAGCAGTACTTC.

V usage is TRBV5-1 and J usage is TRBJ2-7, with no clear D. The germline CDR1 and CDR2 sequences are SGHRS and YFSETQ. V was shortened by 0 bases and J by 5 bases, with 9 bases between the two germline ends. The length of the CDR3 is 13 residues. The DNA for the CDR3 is TGCGCCAGCAGCTTGGGACAAAATAACGAGCAGTACTTC. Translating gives CASSLGQNNEQYF.

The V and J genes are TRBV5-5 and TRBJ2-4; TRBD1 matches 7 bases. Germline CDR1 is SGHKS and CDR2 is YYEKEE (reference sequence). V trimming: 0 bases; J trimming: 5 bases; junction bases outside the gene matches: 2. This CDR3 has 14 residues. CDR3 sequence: CASSLGQGENIQYF. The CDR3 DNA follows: TGTGCCAGCAGCTTGGGACAGGGAGAAAACATTCAGTACTTC.

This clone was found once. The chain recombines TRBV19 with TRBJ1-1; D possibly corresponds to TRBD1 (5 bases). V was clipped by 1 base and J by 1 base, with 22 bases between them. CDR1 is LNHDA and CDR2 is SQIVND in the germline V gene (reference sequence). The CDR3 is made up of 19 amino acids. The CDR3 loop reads CASSIVRNIVAGQNTEAFF. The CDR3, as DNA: TGTGCCAGTAGTATAGTAAGAAATATAGTGGCAGGGCAGAACACTGAAGCTTTCTTT.

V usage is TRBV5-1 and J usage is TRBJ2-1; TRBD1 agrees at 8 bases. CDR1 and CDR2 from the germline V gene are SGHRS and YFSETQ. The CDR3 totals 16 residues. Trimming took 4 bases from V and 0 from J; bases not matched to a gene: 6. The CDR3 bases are TGCGCCAGCAGCGTCCCGGGACAGGCCTCCTACAATGAGCAGTTCTTC. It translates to CASSVPGQASYNEQFF.

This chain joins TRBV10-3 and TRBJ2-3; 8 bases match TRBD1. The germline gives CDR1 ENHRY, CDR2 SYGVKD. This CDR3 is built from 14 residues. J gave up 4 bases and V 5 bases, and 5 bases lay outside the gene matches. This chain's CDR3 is CAISRTGGPDTQYF. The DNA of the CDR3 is TGTGCCATCAGTCGTACAGGGGGGCCAGATACGCAGTATTTT.

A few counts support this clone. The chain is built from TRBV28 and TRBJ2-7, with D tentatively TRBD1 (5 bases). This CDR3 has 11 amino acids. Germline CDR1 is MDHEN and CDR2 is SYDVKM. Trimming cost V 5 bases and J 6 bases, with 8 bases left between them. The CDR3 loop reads CASSQRGEQYF. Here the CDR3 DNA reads TGTGCCAGCAGTCAAAGGGGCGAGCAGTACTTC.

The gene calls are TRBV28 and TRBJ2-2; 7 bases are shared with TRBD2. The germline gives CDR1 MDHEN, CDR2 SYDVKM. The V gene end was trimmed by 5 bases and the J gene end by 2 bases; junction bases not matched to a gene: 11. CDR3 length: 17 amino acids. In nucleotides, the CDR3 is TGTGCCAGCAGTCCACACCTGGGGGGGTTTAACACCGGGGAGCTGTTTTTT. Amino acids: CASSPHLGGFNTGELFF.

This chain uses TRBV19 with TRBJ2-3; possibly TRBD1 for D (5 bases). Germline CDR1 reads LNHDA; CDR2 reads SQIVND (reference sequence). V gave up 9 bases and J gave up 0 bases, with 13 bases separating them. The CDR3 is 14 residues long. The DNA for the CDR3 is TGTGCCAGCTCGGACATCTCTAGCACAGATACGCAGTATTTT. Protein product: CASSDISSTDTQYF.

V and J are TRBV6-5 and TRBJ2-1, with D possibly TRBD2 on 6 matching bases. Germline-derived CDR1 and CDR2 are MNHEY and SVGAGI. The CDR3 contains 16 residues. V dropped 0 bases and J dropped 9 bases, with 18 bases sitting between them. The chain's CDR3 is CASSYSLATGEREQFF. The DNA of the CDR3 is TGTGCCAGCAGTTACTCCCTAGCGACCGGGGAGCGTGAGCAGTTCTTC.

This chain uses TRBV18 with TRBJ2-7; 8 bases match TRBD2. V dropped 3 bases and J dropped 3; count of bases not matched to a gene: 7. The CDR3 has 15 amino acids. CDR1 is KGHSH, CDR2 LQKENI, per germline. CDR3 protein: CASSPGRVADYEQYF. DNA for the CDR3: TGTGCCAGCTCACCCGGGAGGGTAGCTGACTACGAGCAGTACTTC.